A selection of T cell receptor beta chains follows, all from one sample in a study of blood T cell repertoires in COVID-19. The method was immunoSEQ multiplex PCR; TCRdb's version includes in-frame clones alone and lacks a portion of them. The sample holds some 500,000 clones, about 89% seen once. Input material: peripheral blood. The source of these receptors is a woman aged 45-60 years with COVID-19, enrolled during active disease. CDR3s include the opening cysteine and the closing phenylalanine or tryptophan. D genes are given only for firm matches. Clone size is given for some rows only: seen once, a few or many times, or a class if the clone is expanded.

d_call: TRBD2
j_call: TRBJ2-7
clone_size: .
v_call: TRBV3-1/TRBV3-2
cdr3_aa: CASSPGLAGVSSYEQYF
cdr3_nt: TGTGCCAGCAGCCCGGGACTAGCGGGTGTAAGCTCCTACGAGCAGTACTTC

d_call: .
j_call: TRBJ1-4
clone_size: .
v_call: TRBV7-2
cdr3_aa: CASSSETATNEKLFF
cdr3_nt: TGTGCCAGCAGCTCAGAGACAGCAACTAATGAAAAACTGTTTTTT

d_call: .
j_call: TRBJ2-1
clone_size: .
v_call: TRBV11-2
cdr3_aa: CASSLSGIYNEQFF
cdr3_nt: TGTGCCAGCAGCTTATCGGGAATCTACAATGAGCAGTTCTTC

d_call: TRBD2
j_call: TRBJ2-3
clone_size: .
v_call: TRBV4-2
cdr3_aa: CASRRTSGATDTQYF
cdr3_nt: TGTGCCAGCAGACGGACTAGCGGGGCTACAGATACGCAGTATTTT

d_call: .
j_call: TRBJ2-2
clone_size: .
v_call: TRBV3-1/TRBV3-2
cdr3_aa: CASSQGQYTGELFF
cdr3_nt: TGTGCCAGCAGTCAAGGACAGTACACCGGGGAGCTGTTTTTT

d_call: .
j_call: TRBJ1-6
clone_size: .
v_call: TRBV29-1
cdr3_aa: CSVGQADSPLHF
cdr3_nt: TGCAGCGTTGGACAGGCTGATTCACCCCTCCACTTT

d_call: .
j_call: TRBJ1-5
clone_size: .
v_call: TRBV30
cdr3_aa: CAWSVGGGNQPQHF
cdr3_nt: TGTGCCTGGAGTGTGGGGGGGGGTAATCAGCCCCAGCATTTT

d_call: .
j_call: TRBJ1-6
clone_size: .
v_call: TRBV27
cdr3_aa: CASSLGSGYGSPFHF
cdr3_nt: TGTGCCAGCAGTTTAGGGTCAGGGTACGGTTCACCCTTCCACTTT

d_call: .
j_call: TRBJ2-4
clone_size: .
v_call: TRBV29-1
cdr3_aa: CSATQGPIQYF
cdr3_nt: TGCAGCGCCACCCAGGGCCCTATTCAGTACTTC

d_call: TRBD1
j_call: TRBJ2-1
clone_size: .
v_call: TRBV5-1
cdr3_aa: CASSLVGGQGQFF
cdr3_nt: TGCGCCAGCAGCTTGGTTGGGGGACAGGGACAGTTCTTC

d_call: .
j_call: TRBJ2-5
clone_size: .
v_call: TRBV11-2
cdr3_aa: CASSLYRETQYF
cdr3_nt: TGTGCCAGCAGCTTATACAGGGAGACCCAGTACTTC

d_call: .
j_call: TRBJ2-2
clone_size: .
v_call: TRBV27
cdr3_aa: CASSFRDNTGELFF
cdr3_nt: TGTGCCAGCAGTTTCCGGGATAACACCGGGGAGCTGTTTTTT

d_call: TRBD1
j_call: TRBJ1-6
clone_size: .
v_call: TRBV5-1
cdr3_aa: CASSPGQAYSPLHF
cdr3_nt: TGCGCCAGCAGCCCAGGACAGGCCTATTCACCCCTCCACTTT

d_call: TRBD2
j_call: TRBJ2-7
clone_size: .
v_call: TRBV4-2
cdr3_aa: CASSQGLAGAYEQYF
cdr3_nt: TGTGCCAGCAGCCAAGGACTAGCGGGGGCCTACGAGCAGTACTTC

d_call: .
j_call: TRBJ1-6
clone_size: .
v_call: TRBV10-3
cdr3_aa: CAISESKDSNSPLHF
cdr3_nt: TGTGCCATCAGTGAGTCGAAGGACAGTAATTCACCCCTCCACTTT

d_call: .
j_call: TRBJ2-7
clone_size: .
v_call: TRBV5-6
cdr3_aa: CASSLTGSTLKIEQYF
cdr3_nt: TGTGCCAGCAGCCTCACAGGCAGCACCCTCAAGATCGAGCAGTACTTC

d_call: .
j_call: TRBJ1-2
clone_size: .
v_call: TRBV12-3/TRBV12-4
cdr3_aa: CASSPSVYSGETF
cdr3_nt: TGTGCCAGCAGCCCTTCAGTCTATTCAGGGGAGACCTTC

d_call: .
j_call: TRBJ1-1
clone_size: .
v_call: TRBV5-1
cdr3_aa: CASSLTRGGRVMNTEAFF
cdr3_nt: TGCGCCAGCAGCCTTACCCGCGGGGGGAGAGTTATGAACACTGAAGCTTTCTTT

d_call: .
j_call: TRBJ2-6
clone_size: once
v_call: TRBV6-2/TRBV6-3
cdr3_aa: CASSSGPSTGANVLTF
cdr3_nt: TGTGCCAGCAGTTCAGGGCCTTCGACTGGGGCCAACGTCCTGACTTTC

d_call: .
j_call: TRBJ1-2
clone_size: .
v_call: TRBV6-1
cdr3_aa: CASSEGDGGYGYTF
cdr3_nt: TGTGCCAGCAGTGAGGGGGATGGAGGGTATGGCTACACCTTC

d_call: TRBD1
j_call: TRBJ2-7
clone_size: .
v_call: TRBV5-1
cdr3_aa: CASRPGTGLSSYEQYF
cdr3_nt: TGCGCCAGCAGACCCGGGACAGGATTAAGCTCCTACGAGCAGTACTTC

d_call: .
j_call: TRBJ2-2
clone_size: .
v_call: TRBV19
cdr3_aa: CASSLSGEAGELFF
cdr3_nt: TGTGCCAGTTCCCTTTCTGGGGAGGCCGGGGAGCTGTTTTTT

d_call: TRBD2
j_call: TRBJ2-1
clone_size: .
v_call: TRBV29-1
cdr3_aa: CSVDDGRGGRNEQFF
cdr3_nt: TGCAGCGTTGACGACGGGCGGGGGGGCCGAAATGAGCAGTTCTTC

d_call: TRBD2
j_call: TRBJ2-3
clone_size: .
v_call: TRBV11-2
cdr3_aa: CASSLVWRGGADTQYF
cdr3_nt: TGTGCCAGCAGCTTGGTCTGGCGGGGGGGCGCAGATACGCAGTATTTT

d_call: .
j_call: TRBJ2-7
clone_size: .
v_call: TRBV6-5
cdr3_aa: CATRLGGGHDEQYF
cdr3_nt: TGTGCCACGAGGTTAGGGGGGGGTCACGACGAGCAGTACTTC

d_call: TRBD1
j_call: TRBJ1-1
clone_size: .
v_call: TRBV6-6
cdr3_aa: CASSPRQGAITEAFF
cdr3_nt: TGTGCCAGCAGTCCTCGACAGGGGGCCATCACTGAAGCTTTCTTT

d_call: .
j_call: TRBJ2-4
clone_size: few
v_call: TRBV5-1
cdr3_aa: CASSLSPSEDIQYF
cdr3_nt: TGCGCCAGCAGCTTGAGTCCGAGCGAAGACATTCAGTACTTC

d_call: .
j_call: TRBJ1-2
clone_size: few
v_call: TRBV18
cdr3_aa: CASSPLGGKDGGYTF
cdr3_nt: TGTGCCAGCTCACCATTGGGGGGGAAGGACGGTGGCTACACCTTC

d_call: .
j_call: TRBJ1-1
clone_size: .
v_call: TRBV6-5
cdr3_aa: CAGLPLTGQATEAFF
cdr3_nt: TGTGCCGGCCTTCCCCTCACAGGGCAAGCCACTGAAGCTTTCTTT